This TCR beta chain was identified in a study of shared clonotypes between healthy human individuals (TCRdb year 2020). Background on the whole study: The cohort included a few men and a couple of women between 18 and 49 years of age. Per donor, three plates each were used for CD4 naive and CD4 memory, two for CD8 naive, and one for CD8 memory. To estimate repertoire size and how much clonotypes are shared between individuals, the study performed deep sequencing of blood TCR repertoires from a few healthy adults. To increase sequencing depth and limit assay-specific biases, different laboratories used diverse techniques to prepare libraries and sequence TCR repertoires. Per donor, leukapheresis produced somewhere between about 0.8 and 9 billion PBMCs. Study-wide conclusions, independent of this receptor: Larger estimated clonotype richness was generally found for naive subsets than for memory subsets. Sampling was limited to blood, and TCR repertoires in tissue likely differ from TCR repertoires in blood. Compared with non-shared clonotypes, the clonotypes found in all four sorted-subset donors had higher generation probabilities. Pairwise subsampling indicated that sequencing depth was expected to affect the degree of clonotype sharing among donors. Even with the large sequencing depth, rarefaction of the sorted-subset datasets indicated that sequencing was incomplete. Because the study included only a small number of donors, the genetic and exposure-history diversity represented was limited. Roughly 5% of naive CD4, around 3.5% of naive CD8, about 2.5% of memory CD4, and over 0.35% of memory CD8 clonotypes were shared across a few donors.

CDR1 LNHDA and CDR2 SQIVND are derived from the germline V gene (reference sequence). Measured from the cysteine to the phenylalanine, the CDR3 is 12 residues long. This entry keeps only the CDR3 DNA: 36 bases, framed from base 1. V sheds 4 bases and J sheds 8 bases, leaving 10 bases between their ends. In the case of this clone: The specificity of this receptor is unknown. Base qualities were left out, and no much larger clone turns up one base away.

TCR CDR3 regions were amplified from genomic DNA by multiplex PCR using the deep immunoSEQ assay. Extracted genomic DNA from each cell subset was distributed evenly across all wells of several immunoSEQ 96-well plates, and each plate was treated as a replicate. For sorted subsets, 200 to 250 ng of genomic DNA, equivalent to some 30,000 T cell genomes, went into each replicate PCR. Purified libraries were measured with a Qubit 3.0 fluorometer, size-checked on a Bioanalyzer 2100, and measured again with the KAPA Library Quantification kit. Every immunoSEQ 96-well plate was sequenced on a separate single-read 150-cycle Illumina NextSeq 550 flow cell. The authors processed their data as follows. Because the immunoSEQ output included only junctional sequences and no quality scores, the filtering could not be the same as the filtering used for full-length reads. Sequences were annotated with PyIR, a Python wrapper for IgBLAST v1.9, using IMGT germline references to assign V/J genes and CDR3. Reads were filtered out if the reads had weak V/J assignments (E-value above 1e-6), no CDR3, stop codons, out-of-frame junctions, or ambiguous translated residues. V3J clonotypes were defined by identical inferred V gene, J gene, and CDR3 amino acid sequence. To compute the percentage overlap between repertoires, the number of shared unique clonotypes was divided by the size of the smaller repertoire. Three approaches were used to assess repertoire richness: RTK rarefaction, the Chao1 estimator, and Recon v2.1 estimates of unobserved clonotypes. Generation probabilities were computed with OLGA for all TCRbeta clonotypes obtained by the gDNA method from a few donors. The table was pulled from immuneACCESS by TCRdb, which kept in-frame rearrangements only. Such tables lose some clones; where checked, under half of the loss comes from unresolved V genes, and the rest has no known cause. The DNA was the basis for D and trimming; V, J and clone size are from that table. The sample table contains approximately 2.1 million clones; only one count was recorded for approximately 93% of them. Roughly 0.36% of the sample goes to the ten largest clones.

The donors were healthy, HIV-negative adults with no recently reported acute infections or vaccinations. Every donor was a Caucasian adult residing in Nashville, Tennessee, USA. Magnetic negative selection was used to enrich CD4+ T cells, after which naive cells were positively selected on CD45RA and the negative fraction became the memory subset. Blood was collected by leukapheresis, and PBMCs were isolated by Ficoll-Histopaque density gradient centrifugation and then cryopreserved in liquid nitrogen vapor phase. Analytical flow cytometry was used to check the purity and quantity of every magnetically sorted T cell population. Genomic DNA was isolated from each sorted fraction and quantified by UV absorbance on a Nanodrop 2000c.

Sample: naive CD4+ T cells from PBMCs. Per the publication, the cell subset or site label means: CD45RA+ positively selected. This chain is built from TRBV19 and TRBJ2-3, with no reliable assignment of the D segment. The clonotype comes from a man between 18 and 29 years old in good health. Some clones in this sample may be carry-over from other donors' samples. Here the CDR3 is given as CASSTISSTQYF. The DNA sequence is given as TGTGCCAGTAGTACCATCTCTAGTACGCAGTATTTT.